Below, 18 T cell receptor beta chains from the same sample are listed, as sequenced in a study of blood T cell repertoires in COVID-19. Sequenced by immunoSEQ multiplex PCR; TCRdb stores in-frame clones only, minus some. The repertoire consists of roughly 220,000 clones, with 85% to 90% occurring once and the leading ten covering 3%. Sequencing used peripheral blood. The receptors here all came from a man in his 60s with acute or convalescent COVID-19.

This clone was seen only once. The V and J genes are TRBV10-3 and TRBJ1-1, with 8 bases that match TRBD1. The CDR3 has 17 residues. Germline V gene lookup returns CDR1 ENHRY and CDR2 SYGVKD. V was clipped by 0 bases and J by 1 base; unmatched bases: 7. CDR3: CAISESPGGATNTEAFF. DNA for the CDR3: TGTGCCATCAGTGAGTCGCCAGGGGGCGCCACGAACACTGAAGCTTTCTTT.

The CDR3 reads CASSLTGLAHTDTQYF. DNA for the CDR3: TGTGCCAGCAGCTTAACCGGACTAGCCCACACAGATACGCAGTATTTT. This chain connects TRBV5-4 to TRBJ2-3; 8 nucleotides match TRBD2. The germline V gene has CDR1 SGHNT and CDR2 YYREEE (reference sequence). The CDR3 contains 16 residues. The ends lost 2 bases at V and 2 bases at J; junction bases unmatched: 7. Full variable domain (outside the CDR3, taken from reference TRBV5-4 and TRBJ2-3): ETGVTQSPTHLIKTRGQQVTLRCSSQSGHNTVSWYQQALGQGPQFIFQYYREEENGRGNFPPRFSGLQFPNYSSELNVNALELDDSALYLCASSLTGLAHTDTQYFGPGTRLTVL.

The chain employs TRBV7-8 and TRBJ1-1; D is ambiguous. This CDR3 has 14 amino acids. The V and J ends lost 1 base and 8 bases respectively, with 14 bases between them. Germline CDR1 and CDR2: SGHVS and FQNEAQ. The chain's CDR3 is CASSLEALGGEAFF. The CDR3 DNA reads as TGTGCCAGCAGCTTAGAAGCCCTAGGAGGAGAAGCTTTCTTT.

This clone was seen just once. This sequence joins TRBV7-9 and TRBJ1-1; 8 bases align to TRBD1. The V gene end was trimmed by 7 bases and the J gene end by 5 bases; junction bases not matched to a gene: 6. The CDR3 has 13 amino acids. Germline CDR1 reads SEHNR; CDR2 reads FQNEAQ (reference sequence). The CDR3 nucleotides are TGTGCCAGCACCCCAGGGGGCCCGACTGAAGCTTTCTTT. It translates to CASTPGGPTEAFF.

This chain uses TRBV11-2 with TRBJ2-5; the D gene is possibly TRBD2 (6 bases). V was cut by 5 bases and J by 4 bases, with 17 bases left in between. Germline loops: CDR1 SGHAT, CDR2 FQNNGV. This CDR3 has 15 residues. The CDR3 nucleotides are TGTGCCAGCAGCACCCAGCACGGGGGAGGAGAGACCCAGTACTTC. Its translation: CASSTQHGGGETQYF. The whole variable domain, filled in from reference TRBV11-2 and TRBJ2-5, reads EAGVAQSPRYKIIEKRQSVAFWCNPISGHATLYWYQQILGQGPKLLIQFQNNGVVDDSQLPKDRFSAERLKGVDSTLKIQPAKLEDSAVYLCASSTQHGGGETQYFGPGTRLLVL.

Here the CDR3 DNA reads TGTGCCAGTAGTGAAACCGGGACAGGGGTATACGAGCAGTACTTC. This codes for CASSETGTGVYEQYF. The chain combines TRBV19 with TRBJ2-7, with TRBD1 identical over 10 bases. V lost 5 bases to trimming and J lost 4 bases; unmatched junction nucleotides: 8. Germline-derived CDR1 and CDR2 are LNHDA and SQIVND (reference sequence). This CDR3 region has 15 residues.

V and J are TRBV11-2 and TRBJ2-1; D might be TRBD2 (5 bases). CDR3 length: 17 residues. The germline V gene has CDR1 SGHAT and CDR2 FQNNGV. With 5 bases removed from V and 2 bases from J, the gap between germline ends came to 19 bases. The CDR3 region has the DNA TGTGCCAGCAGCCAGGCCCACGGCGGTAGCGCCTACAATGAGCAGTTCTTC. Translated, it gives CASSQAHGGSAYNEQFF. Combining the CDR3 with reference TRBV11-2 and TRBJ2-1 gives the whole variable domain EAGVAQSPRYKIIEKRQSVAFWCNPISGHATLYWYQQILGQGPKLLIQFQNNGVVDDSQLPKDRFSAERLKGVDSTLKIQPAKLEDSAVYLCASSQAHGGSAYNEQFFGPGTRLTVL.

This chain uses TRBV18 with TRBJ2-7, with 10 bases lining up with TRBD1. Germline loops: CDR1 KGHSH, CDR2 LQKENI. The length of the CDR3 is 15 residues. J was trimmed by 2 bases and V by 4 bases; bases with no gene match: 5. This CDR3 reads CASSQPGQGPYEQYF. The CDR3 nucleotides read TGTGCCAGCTCACAACCGGGACAGGGGCCCTACGAGCAGTACTTC.

The gene calls are TRBV6-5 and TRBJ1-6; 9 nucleotides align to TRBD1. The CDR3 has 15 amino acids. Germline values: CDR1 MNHEY, CDR2 SVGAGI. V lost 2 bases and J lost 8; bases outside the gene matches: 4. The CDR3 bases are TGTGCCAGCAGTTACGCGGGACAGGGTGATTCACCCCTCCACTTT. The encoded protein is CASSYAGQGDSPLHF.

The chain uses TRBV5-4 and TRBJ1-5, with D hard to call. This CDR3 contains 9 residues. Germline lookup yields CDR1 SGHNT and CDR2 YYREEE (reference sequence). V lost 8 bases and J lost 9, with 6 bases in between. CDR3 DNA sequence: TGTGCCAGGGGGAGGCCCCAGCATTTT. Its translation: CARGRPQHF.

The chain combines TRBV23-1 with TRBJ2-7; D ambiguous. TRBV23-1 has ORF status, its function being uncertain. V gave up 11 bases and J gave up 6 bases, with 8 bases separating them. CDR3 size: 9 residues. The CDR3 spells CAPIGEQYF. The CDR3 DNA is TGCGCCCCTATTGGCGAGCAGTACTTC.

This clone was detected a few times. This chain's CDR3 is CAISEARDRGRQGLSYEQYF. The CDR3 DNA follows: TGTGCCATCAGTGAGGCACGGGACAGGGGGCGACAGGGATTATCCTACGAGCAGTACTTC. The V and J genes are TRBV10-3 and TRBJ2-7; 12 positions agree with TRBD1. J was trimmed by 1 base and V by 2 bases; bases with no gene match: 15. The V gene's germline CDR1 is ENHRY and CDR2 SYGVKD. The CDR3 extends over 20 amino acids.

The rearrangement links TRBV6-1 to TRBJ1-2; D is perhaps TRBD1 (5 bases). Trimming shortened V by 2 bases and J by 8 bases, and 18 bases separated the two germline ends. Germline assignment: CDR1 MNHNS and CDR2 SASEGT. The CDR3 is 15 amino acids. CDR3 in DNA: TGTGCCAGCAGTGAATGGGTAGGGGCGGTCTACGGCTACACCTTC. Translated: CASSEWVGAVYGYTF.

The genes are TRBV6-6 and TRBJ2-5, with 9 bases matching TRBD2. Germline loops: CDR1 MNHNY, CDR2 SVGAGI (reference sequence). This CDR3 has 16 amino acids. V gave up 5 bases and J gave up 5 bases; unmatched junction bases: 12. CDR3 sequence: CASSIKAGGSGETQYF. The CDR3, as DNA: TGTGCCAGCAGTATAAAAGCGGGGGGCTCGGGGGAGACCCAGTACTTC.

This clone was counted a few times. The V call is TRBV11-2, the J call TRBJ1-6, with TRBD1 matching over 7 bases. The CDR3 runs 16 residues. The germline V gene encodes CDR1 SGHAT and CDR2 FQNNGV. The V and J ends lost 5 bases and 0 bases, in that order; junction bases with no gene match: 4. The CDR3 here is CASSPDRASYNSPLHF. The CDR3, as DNA: TGTGCCAGCAGCCCTGACAGGGCCTCCTATAATTCACCCCTCCACTTT.

V gene TRBV6-6 combines with J gene TRBJ2-7; 8 bases map to TRBD1. Per the germline V gene, CDR1 is MNHNY and CDR2 is SVGAGI (reference sequence). J gave up 5 bases and V 5 bases, and 11 bases lay outside the gene matches. This CDR3 comprises 15 residues. CDR3 nucleotides: TGTGCCAGCAGTCGCGAAAGGACAGGGAGGAACGAGCAGTACTTC. It encodes CASSRERTGRNEQYF.

The chain is built from TRBV6-1 and TRBJ2-1, with 11 bases that match TRBD2. V shed 1 base and J 9 bases; nucleotides not matched to a gene: 11. The CDR3 has 17 amino acids. Germline values: CDR1 MNHNS, CDR2 SASEGT. The DNA for the CDR3 is TGTGCCAGCAGTGAAGTCGGTAGCGGGGGGGCCTTGTCTGAGCAGTTCTTC. This sequence encodes CASSEVGSGGALSEQFF.

This clone was observed a few times. This sequence joins TRBV7-9 and TRBJ1-1; D uncertain. In germline, CDR1 is SEHNR, CDR2 FQNEAQ (reference sequence). There are 11 residues in the CDR3. V shed 7 bases and J shed 11 bases, with 14 bases lying between them. As DNA, the CDR3 is TGTGCCAGCACCCCGGGGTTTAGGGCTTTCTTT. It codes for CASTPGFRAFF. The full variable domain, completed using reference TRBV7-9 and TRBJ1-1, is DTGVSQNPRHKITKRGQNVTFRCDPISEHNRLYWYRQTLGQGPEFLTYFQNEAQLEKSRLLSDRFSAERPKGSFSTLEIQRTEQGDSAMYLCASTPGFRAFFGQGTRLTVV.